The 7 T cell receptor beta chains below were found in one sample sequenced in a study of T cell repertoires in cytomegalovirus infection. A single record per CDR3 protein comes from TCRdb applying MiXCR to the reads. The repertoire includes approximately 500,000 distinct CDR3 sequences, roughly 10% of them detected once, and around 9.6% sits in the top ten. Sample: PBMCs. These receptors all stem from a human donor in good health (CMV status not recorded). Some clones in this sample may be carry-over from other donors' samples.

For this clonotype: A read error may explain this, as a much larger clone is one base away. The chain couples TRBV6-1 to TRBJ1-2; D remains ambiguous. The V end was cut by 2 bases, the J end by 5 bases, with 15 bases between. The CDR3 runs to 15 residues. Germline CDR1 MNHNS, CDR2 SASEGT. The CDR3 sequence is CASSEIPRARYGYTF. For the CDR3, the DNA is TGTGCCAGCAGTGAAATTCCGAGGGCGCGGTATGGCTACACCTTC.

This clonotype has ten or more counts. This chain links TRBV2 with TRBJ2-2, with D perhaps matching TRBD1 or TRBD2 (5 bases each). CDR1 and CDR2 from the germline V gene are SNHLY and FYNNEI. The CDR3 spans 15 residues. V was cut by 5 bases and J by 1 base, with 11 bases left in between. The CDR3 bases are TGTGCCAGCAGTTCAGGGACCTGGAACACCGGGGAGCTGTTTTTT. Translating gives CASSSGTWNTGELFF.

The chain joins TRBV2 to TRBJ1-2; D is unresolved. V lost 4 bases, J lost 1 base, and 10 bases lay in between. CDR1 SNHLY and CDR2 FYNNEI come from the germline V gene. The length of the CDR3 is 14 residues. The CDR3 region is CASSGARNNYGYTF. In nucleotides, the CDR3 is TGTGCCAGCAGTGGGGCCAGAAATAACTATGGCTACACCTTC.

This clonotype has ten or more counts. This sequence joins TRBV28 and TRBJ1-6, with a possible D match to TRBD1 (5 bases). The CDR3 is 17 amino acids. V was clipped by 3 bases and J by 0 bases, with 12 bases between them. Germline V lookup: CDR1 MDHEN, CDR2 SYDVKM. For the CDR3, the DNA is TGTGCCAGCAGTTTGGGGGGGGGGAGCTCCTATAATTCACCCCTCCACTTT. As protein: CASSLGGGSSYNSPLHF.

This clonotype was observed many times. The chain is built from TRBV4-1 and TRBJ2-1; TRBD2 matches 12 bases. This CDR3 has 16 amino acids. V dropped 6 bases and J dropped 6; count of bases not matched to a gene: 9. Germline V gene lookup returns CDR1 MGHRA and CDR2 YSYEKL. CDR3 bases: TGCGCCAGCAGACCCCTCCCTAGCGGGGGGGGCAATGAGCAGTTCTTC. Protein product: CASRPLPSGGGNEQFF.

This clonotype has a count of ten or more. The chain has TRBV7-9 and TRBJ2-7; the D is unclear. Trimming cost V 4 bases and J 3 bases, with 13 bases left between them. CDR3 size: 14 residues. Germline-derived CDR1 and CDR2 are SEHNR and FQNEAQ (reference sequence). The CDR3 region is CASSSSVRFYEQYF. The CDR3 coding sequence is TGTGCCAGCAGCTCCTCAGTTCGGTTCTACGAGCAGTACTTC.

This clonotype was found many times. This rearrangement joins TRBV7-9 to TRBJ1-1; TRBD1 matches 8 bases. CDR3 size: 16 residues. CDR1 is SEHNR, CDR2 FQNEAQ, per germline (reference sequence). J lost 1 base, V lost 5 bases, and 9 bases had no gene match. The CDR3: CASSRALGQANTEAFF. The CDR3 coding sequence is TGTGCCAGCAGCCGTGCCTTGGGACAGGCGAACACTGAAGCTTTCTTT.